Presented here are 7 T cell receptor beta chains from one specimen sequenced in a study of OX40 agonist ivuxolimab in advanced cancers. Data came from immunoSEQ multiplex PCR; TCRdb stores just in-frame clones and leaves some out. Among about 77,000 clones, around 83% were seen once, and the ten largest hold about 0.8%. The sample here was CD4+ or CD8+ T cells sorted from blood, taken in a trial of the OX40 agonist ivuxolimab. These TCRs come from an adult with an advanced solid tumor such as melanoma, head and neck, liver or kidney cancer.

The chain uses TRBV5-1 and TRBJ2-7; D tentatively fits TRBD1 or TRBD2 (5 bases each). This CDR3 spans 15 amino acids. The germline V and J ends were trimmed by 4 bases and 3 bases, with 17 bases remaining between them. The germline V gene has CDR1 SGHRS and CDR2 YFSETQ. For the CDR3, the DNA is TGCGCCAGCAGCCCCTCGGGGACCCCAAACTACGAGCAGTACTTC. Translation: CASSPSGTPNYEQYF.

Only one count was recorded for this clone. The CDR3 region has the DNA TGTGCCAGTAGTATGGGCAGGCCCGGGGGGAATTCACCCCTCCACTTT. Translation gives CASSMGRPGGNSPLHF. The chain has TRBV19 and TRBJ1-6; the D gene is possibly TRBD1 (5 bases). Looked up from germline, CDR1 is LNHDA and CDR2 is SQIVND (reference sequence). The CDR3 has 16 amino acids. V was pared by 3 bases and J by 7 bases, with 16 bases between.

The CDR3: CASSYSWGSYEQYF. CDR3 DNA: TGTGCCAGCAGTTACTCGTGGGGCTCCTACGAGCAGTACTTC. The rearrangement uses TRBV6-5 and TRBJ2-7; D gene ambiguous. There are 14 residues in the CDR3. Trimming cost V 0 bases and J 0 bases, with 6 bases left between them. The germline V gene has CDR1 MNHEY and CDR2 SVGAGI.

The rearrangement uses TRBV28 and TRBJ1-5; a weak D match, TRBD1 (6 bases). The V end was cut by 4 bases, the J end by 2 bases, with 12 bases between. Germline assignment: CDR1 MDHEN and CDR2 SYDVKM. The CDR3 is made up of 15 amino acids. The DNA of the CDR3 is TGTGCCAGCAGTTCCCCGGCAGGGGGCAATCAGCCCCAGCATTTT. It translates to CASSSPAGGNQPQHF. Complete variable domain (other parts from reference TRBV28 and TRBJ1-5): DVKVTQSSRYLVKRTGEKVFLECVQDMDHENMFWYRQDPGLGLRLIYFSYDVKMKEKGDIPEGYSVSREKKERFSLILESASTNQTSMYLCASSSPAGGNQPQHFGDGTRLSIL.

J is TRBJ2-2 and V is TRBV11-2, with a tentative D call TRBD1 (5 bases). Looked up from germline, CDR1 is SGHAT and CDR2 is FQNNGV. This CDR3 contains 16 residues. V lost 5 bases to trimming and J lost 0 bases, with 13 bases between them. CDR3 nucleotide sequence: TGTGCCAGCAGCACGCAGGGCCCCTCGAACACCGGGGAGCTGTTTTTT. Residues: CASSTQGPSNTGELFF.

This clone was seen a few times. V is TRBV11-2 and J is TRBJ1-2; D is undetermined. The V end was cut by 5 bases, the J end by 3 bases, with 7 bases between. Per the germline V gene, CDR1 is SGHAT and CDR2 is FQNNGV. The CDR3 runs 12 residues. The CDR3 coding sequence is TGTGCCAGCAGCGCAGAGGACTATGGCTACACCTTC. Protein product: CASSAEDYGYTF.

This clone was observed at least ten times. The rearrangement links TRBV4-2 to TRBJ1-2; 8 bases map to TRBD1. This CDR3 is built from 15 residues. Per the germline V gene, CDR1 is LGHNA and CDR2 is YNFKEQ. The ends lost 4 bases at V and 1 base at J; junction bases unmatched: 5. CDR3 sequence: CASSLGQGGNYGYTF. CDR3 DNA: TGTGCCAGCAGCCTCGGACAGGGTGGTAACTATGGCTACACCTTC.